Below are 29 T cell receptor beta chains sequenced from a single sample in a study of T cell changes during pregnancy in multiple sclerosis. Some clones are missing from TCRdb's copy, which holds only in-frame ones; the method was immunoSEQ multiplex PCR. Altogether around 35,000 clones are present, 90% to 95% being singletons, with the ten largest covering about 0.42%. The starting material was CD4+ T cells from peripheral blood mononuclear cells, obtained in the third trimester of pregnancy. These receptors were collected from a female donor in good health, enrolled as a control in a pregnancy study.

DNA for the CDR3: TGTGCCAGTAGTAAACAGGGTATGAACGAGCAGTACTTC. Translating gives CASSKQGMNEQYF. The chain employs TRBV19 and TRBJ2-7, with D possibly matching TRBD1 (6 bases). The CDR3 is 13 amino acids. V gave up 4 bases and J gave up 5 bases, with 12 bases separating them. Germline assignment: CDR1 LNHDA and CDR2 SQIVND (reference sequence). Using reference TRBV19 and TRBJ2-7 for the parts outside the CDR3, the full variable domain is DGGITQSPKYLFRKEGQNVTLSCEQNLNHDAMYWYRQDPGQGLRLIYYSQIVNDFQKGDIAEGYSVSREKKESFPLTVTSAQKNPTAFYLCASSKQGMNEQYFGPGTRLTVT.

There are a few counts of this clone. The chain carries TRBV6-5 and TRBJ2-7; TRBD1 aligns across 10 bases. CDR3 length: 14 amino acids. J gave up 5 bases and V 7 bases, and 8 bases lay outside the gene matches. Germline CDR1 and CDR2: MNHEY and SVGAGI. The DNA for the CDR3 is TGTGCCAGCACCTTCCGACAGGGGGCCCACGAGCAGTACTTC. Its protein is CASTFRQGAHEQYF.

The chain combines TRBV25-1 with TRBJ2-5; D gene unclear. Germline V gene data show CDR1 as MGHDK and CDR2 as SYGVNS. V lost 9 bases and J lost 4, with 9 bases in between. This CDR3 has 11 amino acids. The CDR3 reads CASRELETQYF. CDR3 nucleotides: TGTGCCAGTCGAGAGCTAGAGACCCAGTACTTC.

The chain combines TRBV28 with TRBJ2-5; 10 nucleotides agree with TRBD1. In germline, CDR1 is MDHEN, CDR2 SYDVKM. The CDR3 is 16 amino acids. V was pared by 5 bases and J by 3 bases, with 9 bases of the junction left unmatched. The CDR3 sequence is CASSPSTGTGEETQYF. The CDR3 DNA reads TGTGCCAGCAGTCCGTCCACCGGGACAGGGGAAGAGACCCAGTACTTC.

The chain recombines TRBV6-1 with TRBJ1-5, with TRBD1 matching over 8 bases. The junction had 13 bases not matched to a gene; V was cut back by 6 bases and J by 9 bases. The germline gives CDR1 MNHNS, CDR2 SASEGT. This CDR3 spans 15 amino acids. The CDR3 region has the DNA TGTGCCAGCAGCCTACGTAGGACAGGGACCAGGCCCCAGCATTTT. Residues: CASSLRRTGTRPQHF.

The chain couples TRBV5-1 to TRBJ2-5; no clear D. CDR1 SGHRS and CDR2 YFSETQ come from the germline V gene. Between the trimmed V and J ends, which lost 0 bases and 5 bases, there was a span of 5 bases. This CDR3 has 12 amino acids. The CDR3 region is CASSLDGETQYF. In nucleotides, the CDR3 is TGCGCCAGCAGCTTGGACGGTGAGACCCAGTACTTC.

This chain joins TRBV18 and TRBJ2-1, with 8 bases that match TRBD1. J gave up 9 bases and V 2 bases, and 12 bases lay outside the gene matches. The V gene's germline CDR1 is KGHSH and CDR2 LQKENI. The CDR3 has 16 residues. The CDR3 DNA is TGTGCCAGCTCACCATTCAGGGGGCGGGTCGTGGGTGAGCAGTTCTTC. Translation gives CASSPFRGRVVGEQFF.

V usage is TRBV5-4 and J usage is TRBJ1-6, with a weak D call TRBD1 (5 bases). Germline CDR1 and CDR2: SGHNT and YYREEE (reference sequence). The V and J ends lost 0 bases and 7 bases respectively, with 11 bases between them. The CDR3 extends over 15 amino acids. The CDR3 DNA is TGTGCCAGCAGCTTGGCCCGGGGGAGCAATTCACCCCTCCACTTT. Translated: CASSLARGSNSPLHF.

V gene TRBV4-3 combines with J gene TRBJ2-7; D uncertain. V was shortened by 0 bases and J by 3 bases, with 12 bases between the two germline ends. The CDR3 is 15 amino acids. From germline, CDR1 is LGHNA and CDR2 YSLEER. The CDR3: CASSQEPQAFYEQYF. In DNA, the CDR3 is TGCGCCAGCAGCCAAGAACCCCAAGCGTTCTACGAGCAGTACTTC.

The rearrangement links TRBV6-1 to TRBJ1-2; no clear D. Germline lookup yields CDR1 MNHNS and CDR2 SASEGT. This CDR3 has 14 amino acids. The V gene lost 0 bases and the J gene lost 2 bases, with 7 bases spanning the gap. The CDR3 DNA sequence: TGTGCCAGCAGTGAAGCGCGGGTCAACTATGGCTACACCTTC. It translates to CASSEARVNYGYTF.

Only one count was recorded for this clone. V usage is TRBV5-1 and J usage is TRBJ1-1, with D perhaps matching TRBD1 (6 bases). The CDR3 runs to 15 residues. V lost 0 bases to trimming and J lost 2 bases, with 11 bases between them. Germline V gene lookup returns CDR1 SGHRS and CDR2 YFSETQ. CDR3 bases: TGCGCCAGCAGCTTGGGGGCAGGGGTAAACACTGAAGCTTTCTTT. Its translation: CASSLGAGVNTEAFF.

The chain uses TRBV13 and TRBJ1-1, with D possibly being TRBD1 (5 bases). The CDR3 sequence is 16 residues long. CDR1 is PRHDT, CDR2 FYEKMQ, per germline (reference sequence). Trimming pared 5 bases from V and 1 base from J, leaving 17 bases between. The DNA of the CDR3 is TGTGCCAGCAGCACCCCTCAGGGCTTGGCGAACACTGAAGCTTTCTTT. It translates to CASSTPQGLANTEAFF.

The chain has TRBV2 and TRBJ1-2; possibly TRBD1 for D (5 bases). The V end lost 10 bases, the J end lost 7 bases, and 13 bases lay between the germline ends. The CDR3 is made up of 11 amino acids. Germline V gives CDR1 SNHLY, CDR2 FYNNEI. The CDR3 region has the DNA TGTGCCACCCAGGGTGGCGGTGGCTACACCTTC. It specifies CATQGGGGYTF.

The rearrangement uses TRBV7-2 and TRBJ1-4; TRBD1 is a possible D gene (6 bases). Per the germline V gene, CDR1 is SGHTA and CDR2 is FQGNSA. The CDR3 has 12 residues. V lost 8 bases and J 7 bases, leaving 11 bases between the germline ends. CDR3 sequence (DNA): TGTGCCAGCGAAGGGGGAAGTGAAAAACTGTTTTTT. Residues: CASEGGSEKLFF. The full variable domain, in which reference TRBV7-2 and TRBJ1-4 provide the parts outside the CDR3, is GAGVSQSPSNKVTEKGKDVELRCDPISGHTALYWYRQSLGQGLEFLIYFQGNSAPDKSGLPSDRFSAERTGGSVSTLTIQRTQQEDSAVYLCASEGGSEKLFFGSGTQLSVL.

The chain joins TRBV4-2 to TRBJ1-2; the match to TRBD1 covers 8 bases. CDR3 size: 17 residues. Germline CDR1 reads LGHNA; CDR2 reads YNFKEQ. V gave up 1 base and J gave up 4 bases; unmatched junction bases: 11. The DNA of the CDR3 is TGTGCCAGCAGCCAAGTTCCCGCAGGGGGCGTTTTCTATGGCTACACCTTC. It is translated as CASSQVPAGGVFYGYTF.

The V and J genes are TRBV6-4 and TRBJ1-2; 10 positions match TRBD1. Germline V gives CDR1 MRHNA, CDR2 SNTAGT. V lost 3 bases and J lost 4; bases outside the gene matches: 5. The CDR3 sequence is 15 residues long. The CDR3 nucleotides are TGTGCCAGCAGTGATTCCGGGACAGGGGTCTATGGCTACACCTTC. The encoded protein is CASSDSGTGVYGYTF.

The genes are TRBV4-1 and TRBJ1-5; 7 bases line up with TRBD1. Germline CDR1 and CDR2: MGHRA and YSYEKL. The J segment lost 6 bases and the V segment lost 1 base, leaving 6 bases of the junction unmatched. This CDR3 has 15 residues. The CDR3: CASSQAEQGTQPQHF. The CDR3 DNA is TGCGCCAGCAGCCAAGCCGAACAGGGGACTCAGCCCCAGCATTTT.

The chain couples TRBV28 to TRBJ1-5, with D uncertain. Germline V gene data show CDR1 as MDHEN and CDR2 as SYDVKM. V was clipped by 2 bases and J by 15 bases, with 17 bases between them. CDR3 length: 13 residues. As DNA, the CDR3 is TGTGCCAGCAGTTTAGAGGTGGGAGGTTATCCGCATTTT. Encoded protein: CASSLEVGGYPHF.

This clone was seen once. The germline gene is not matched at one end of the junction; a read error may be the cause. CDR3 in DNA: TGTGCCAGCAGTAGCTCAGACGGTGGAGACACCATATATTTT. It yields the protein CASSSSDGGDTIYF. The genes are TRBV6-5 and TRBJ1-3, with no clear D. This CDR3 region has 14 residues. Per the germline V gene, CDR1 is MNHEY and CDR2 is SVGAGI.

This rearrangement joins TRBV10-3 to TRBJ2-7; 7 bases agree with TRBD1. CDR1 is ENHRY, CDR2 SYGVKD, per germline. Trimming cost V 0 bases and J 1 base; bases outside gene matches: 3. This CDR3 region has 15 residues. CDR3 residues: CAISESTGLSYEQYF. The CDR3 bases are TGTGCCATCAGTGAGTCGACAGGGTTATCCTACGAGCAGTACTTC.

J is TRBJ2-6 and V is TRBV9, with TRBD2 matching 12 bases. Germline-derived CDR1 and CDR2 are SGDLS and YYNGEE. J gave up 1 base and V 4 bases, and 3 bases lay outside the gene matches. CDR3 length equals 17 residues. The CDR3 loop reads CASSMLAGGSGANVLTF. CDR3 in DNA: TGTGCCAGCAGCATGCTAGCGGGGGGGTCTGGGGCCAACGTCCTGACTTTC.

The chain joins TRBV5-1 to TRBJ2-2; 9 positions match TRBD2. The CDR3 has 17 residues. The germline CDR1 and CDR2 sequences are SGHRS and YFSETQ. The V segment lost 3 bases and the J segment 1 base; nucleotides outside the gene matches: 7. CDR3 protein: CASSSTTLAGNTGELFF. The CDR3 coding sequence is TGCGCCAGCAGCTCCACCACACTAGCGGGGAACACCGGGGAGCTGTTTTTT.

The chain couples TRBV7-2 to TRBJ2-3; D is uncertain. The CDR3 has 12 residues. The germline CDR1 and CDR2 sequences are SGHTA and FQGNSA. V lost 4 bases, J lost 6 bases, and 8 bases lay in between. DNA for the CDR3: TGTGCCAGCAGCTCCCCTAGGGATACGCAGTATTTT. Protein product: CASSSPRDTQYF.

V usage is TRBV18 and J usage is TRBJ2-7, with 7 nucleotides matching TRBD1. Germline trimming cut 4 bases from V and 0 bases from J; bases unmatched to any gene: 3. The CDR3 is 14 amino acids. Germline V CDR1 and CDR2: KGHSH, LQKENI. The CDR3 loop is CASSRAGGSYEQYF. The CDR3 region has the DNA TGTGCCAGCTCACGGGCAGGGGGCTCCTACGAGCAGTACTTC.

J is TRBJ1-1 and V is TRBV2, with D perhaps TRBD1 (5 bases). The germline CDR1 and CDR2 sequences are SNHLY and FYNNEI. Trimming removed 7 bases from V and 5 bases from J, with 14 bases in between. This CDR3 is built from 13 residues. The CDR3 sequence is CASILQGGTEAFF. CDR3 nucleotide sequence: TGTGCCAGCATTCTCCAGGGTGGTACTGAAGCTTTCTTT. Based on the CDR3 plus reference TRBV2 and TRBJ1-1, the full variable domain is EPEVTQTPSHQVTQMGQEVILRCVPISNHLYFYWYRQILGQKVEFLVSFYNNEISEKSEIFDDQFSVERPDGSNFTLKIRSTKLEDSAMYFCASILQGGTEAFFGQGTRLTVV.

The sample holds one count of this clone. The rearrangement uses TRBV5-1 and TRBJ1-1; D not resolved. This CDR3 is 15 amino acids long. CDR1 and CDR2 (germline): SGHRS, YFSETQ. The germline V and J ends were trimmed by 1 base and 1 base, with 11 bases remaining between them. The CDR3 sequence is CASSLISTGNTEAFF. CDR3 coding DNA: TGCGCCAGCAGCTTGATATCCACGGGGAACACTGAAGCTTTCTTT.

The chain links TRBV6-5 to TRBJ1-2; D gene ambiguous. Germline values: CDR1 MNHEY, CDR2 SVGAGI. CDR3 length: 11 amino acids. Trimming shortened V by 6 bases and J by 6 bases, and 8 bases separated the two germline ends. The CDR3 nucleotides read TGTGCCAGCAGGCTGGCAGATGGCTACACCTTC. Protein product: CASRLADGYTF.

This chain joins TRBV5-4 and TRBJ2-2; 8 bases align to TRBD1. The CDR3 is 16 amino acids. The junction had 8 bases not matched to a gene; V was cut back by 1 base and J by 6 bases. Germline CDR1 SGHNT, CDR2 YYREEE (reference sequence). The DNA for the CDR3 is TGTGCCAGCAGCTTGTTGGCAGGGGGCTTCCCCGGGGAGCTGTTTTTT. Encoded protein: CASSLLAGGFPGELFF. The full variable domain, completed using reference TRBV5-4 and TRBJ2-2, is ETGVTQSPTHLIKTRGQQVTLRCSSQSGHNTVSWYQQALGQGPQFIFQYYREEENGRGNFPPRFSGLQFPNYSSELNVNALELDDSALYLCASSLLAGGFPGELFFGEGSRLTVL.

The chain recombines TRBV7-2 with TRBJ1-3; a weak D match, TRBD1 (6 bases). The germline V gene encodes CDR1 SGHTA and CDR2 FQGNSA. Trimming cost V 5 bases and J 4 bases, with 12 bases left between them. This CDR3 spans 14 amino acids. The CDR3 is CASSGTGGGNTIYF. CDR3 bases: TGTGCCAGCAGCGGTACGGGGGGCGGAAACACCATATATTTT.